Sequencing of this T cell receptor (beta chain) was carried out in a study of cytomegalovirus exposure and HLA in healthy donors. This clone was seen a few times. Germline V gene data show CDR1 as SNHLY and CDR2 as FYNNEI. V lost 3 bases and J lost 7; bases outside the gene matches: 10. The CDR3 totals 15 residues. Researchers ran the PCR with 60 Vbeta and 13 Jbeta primers. Assay used: immunoSEQ multiplex PCR; TCRdb lists only in-frame clones, some missing. Among 170,000 or so clones listed, over 65% were seen once. What was sequenced was PBMCs. The chain couples TRBV2 to TRBJ2-7; 9 bases align to TRBD2. This clonotype originated in a woman in her twenties or thirties in good health and CMV-seropositive. DNA for the CDR3: TGTGCCAGCAGTGATTCATTTGCGGGAGGGGAAGAGCAGTACTTC. Translating it yields CASSDSFAGGEEQYF.